This is a list of T cell receptor beta chains from one sample in a study of blood T cell repertoires in COVID-19. Method: immunoSEQ multiplex PCR; TCRdb's copy keeps in-frame clones and lacks some. The sample has roughly 20,000 clones, 87% seen once. Sequenced: peripheral blood. The receptors derive from a human donor in a cohort sampled during active COVID-19. The donor label of this sample is uncertain. Both conserved end residues are part of each CDR3. The D gene is left open where the match is weak. Some rows mark clone size as missing; the rest say once, few, many or name a class of expanded clone.

j_gene: TRBJ2-1; v_gene: TRBV3-1/TRBV3-2; abundance: .; d_gene: TRBD2; CDR3nt: TGTGCCAGCAGCCATAGGGTAAGGAGACTAGCGGCATCCTCCTACAATGAGCAGTTCTTC; CDR3aa: CASSHRVRRLAASSYNEQFF
j_gene: TRBJ2-1; v_gene: TRBV5-1; abundance: .; d_gene: TRBD2; CDR3nt: TGCGCCAGCAGTTCGGGGCTAGCGGGTGAGCAGTTCTTC; CDR3aa: CASSSGLAGEQFF
j_gene: TRBJ2-5; v_gene: TRBV5-1; abundance: .; d_gene: .; CDR3nt: TGCGCCAGCAGCTCAACACCGAAAGAGACCCAGTACTTC; CDR3aa: CASSSTPKETQYF
j_gene: TRBJ2-2; v_gene: TRBV3-1/TRBV3-2; abundance: .; d_gene: TRBD2; CDR3nt: TGTGCCAGCAGCGAATATTTGGCGGGAGGGCCTTATATCGGGGAGCTGTTTTTT; CDR3aa: CASSEYLAGGPYIGELFF
j_gene: TRBJ1-2; v_gene: TRBV28; abundance: few; d_gene: .; CDR3nt: TGTGCCAGCAGTTTGGCGGGTAACTATGGCTACACCTTC; CDR3aa: CASSLAGNYGYTF
j_gene: TRBJ1-6; v_gene: TRBV5-1; abundance: .; d_gene: .; CDR3nt: TGCGCCAGCAGCTTGGTCGGGGATTCACCCCTCCACTTT; CDR3aa: CASSLVGDSPLHF
j_gene: TRBJ1-2; v_gene: TRBV9; abundance: .; d_gene: .; CDR3nt: TGTGCCAGCAGCGTAGGGGGGGACTATGGCTACACCTTC; CDR3aa: CASSVGGDYGYTF
j_gene: TRBJ2-3; v_gene: TRBV10-2; abundance: once; d_gene: .; CDR3nt: TGCGCCAGCAAGCCCTACGCCACAGATACGCAGTATTTT; CDR3aa: CASKPYATDTQYF
j_gene: TRBJ1-6; v_gene: TRBV18; abundance: few; d_gene: .; CDR3nt: TGTGCCAGCTCGCCGGCGGTTAATTCACCCCTCCACTTT; CDR3aa: CASSPAVNSPLHF
j_gene: TRBJ2-5; v_gene: TRBV28; abundance: .; d_gene: .; CDR3nt: TGTGCCAGCAGTTCACGAGGGATCGGTCAAGAGACCCAGTACTTC; CDR3aa: CASSSRGIGQETQYF
j_gene: TRBJ2-7; v_gene: TRBV30; abundance: few; d_gene: TRBD1; CDR3nt: TGTGCCTGGAGTCCCGACCTGGGACAGGGGAAGTACGAGCAGTACTTC; CDR3aa: CAWSPDLGQGKYEQYF
j_gene: TRBJ1-2; v_gene: TRBV5-1; abundance: .; d_gene: .; CDR3nt: TGCGCCAGCAGCTTGATTCCGACAGGAGGCGACGGCTACACCTTC; CDR3aa: CASSLIPTGGDGYTF
j_gene: TRBJ2-6; v_gene: TRBV7-2; abundance: .; d_gene: .; CDR3nt: TGTGCCAGCAGCCAAGGCGGGGCGCTTGGGGCCAACGTCCTGACTTTC; CDR3aa: CASSQGGALGANVLTF
j_gene: TRBJ2-5; v_gene: TRBV7-9; abundance: .; d_gene: TRBD2; CDR3nt: TGTGCCAGCAGCCCAGGACTAGCGGGTCAAGAGACCCAGTACTTC; CDR3aa: CASSPGLAGQETQYF
j_gene: TRBJ1-1; v_gene: TRBV6-4; abundance: .; d_gene: .; CDR3nt: TGTGCCAGCAGCCCTGACGGAGGGATCACTGAAGCTTTCTTT; CDR3aa: CASSPDGGITEAFF
j_gene: TRBJ1-1; v_gene: TRBV5-1; abundance: .; d_gene: TRBD1; CDR3nt: TGCGCCAGCAGCTTGCAGGGGGCAGGAACTGAAGCTTTCTTT; CDR3aa: CASSLQGAGTEAFF
j_gene: TRBJ2-5; v_gene: TRBV5-8; abundance: .; d_gene: .; CDR3nt: TGTGCCAGCAGCCCAATCACGCGGGAGACCCAGTACTTC; CDR3aa: CASSPITRETQYF
j_gene: TRBJ1-2; v_gene: TRBV7-2; abundance: few; d_gene: .; CDR3nt: TGTGCCAGCAGCTTAGGGGGCAGGGTTCTTAACTATGGCTACACCTTC; CDR3aa: CASSLGGRVLNYGYTF
j_gene: TRBJ2-5; v_gene: TRBV29-1; abundance: .; d_gene: .; CDR3nt: TGCAGCGTTGCGGGAGTCCGGGAGACCCAGTACTTC; CDR3aa: CSVAGVRETQYF
j_gene: TRBJ1-2; v_gene: TRBV6-5; abundance: .; d_gene: .; CDR3nt: TGTGCCAGCAGTCTGGGGCCTTGGGACTATGGCTACACCTTC; CDR3aa: CASSLGPWDYGYTF
j_gene: TRBJ1-1; v_gene: TRBV7-9; abundance: medium-sized; d_gene: TRBD1; CDR3nt: TGTGCCAGCAGCCCAAGGAGGACAGGGGGCGGGGCTGAAGCTTTCTTT; CDR3aa: CASSPRRTGGGAEAFF
j_gene: TRBJ2-7; v_gene: TRBV27; abundance: .; d_gene: .; CDR3nt: TGTGCCAGCAGTTTAGCCCCTGGGAGCCCACCCTACGAGCAGTACTTC; CDR3aa: CASSLAPGSPPYEQYF
j_gene: TRBJ2-3; v_gene: TRBV27; abundance: .; d_gene: TRBD2; CDR3nt: TGTGCCAGCAGCGGGATACAAGACTTACTAGCGGGAGGGCCGGGGGATACGCAGTATTTT; CDR3aa: CASSGIQDLLAGGPGDTQYF
j_gene: TRBJ2-1; v_gene: TRBV24-1; abundance: few; d_gene: TRBD1; CDR3nt: TGTGCCACCAGTGATAAACAGGGGAATGAGCAGTTCTTC; CDR3aa: CATSDKQGNEQFF
j_gene: TRBJ2-7; v_gene: TRBV5-1; abundance: .; d_gene: .; CDR3nt: TGCGCCAGCAGCGCGGCTGGGACATTGTCCTACGAGCAGTACTTC; CDR3aa: CASSAAGTLSYEQYF
j_gene: TRBJ1-5; v_gene: TRBV3-1/TRBV3-2; abundance: few; d_gene: .; CDR3nt: TGTGCCAGCAGCCAAAATAGGGGTCAGCCCCAGCATTTT; CDR3aa: CASSQNRGQPQHF
j_gene: TRBJ2-7; v_gene: TRBV18; abundance: .; d_gene: .; CDR3nt: TGTGCCAGCTCACCACCGTCACAGGGTGGCCGCGAGCAGTACTTC; CDR3aa: CASSPPSQGGREQYF
j_gene: TRBJ2-1; v_gene: TRBV7-9; abundance: .; d_gene: .; CDR3nt: TGTGCCAGCAGCTCCCGGGACAATGAGCAGTTCTTC; CDR3aa: CASSSRDNEQFF